This T cell receptor (beta chain) was captured by sequencing in a study of T cells in Graves' hyperthyroidism and ophthalmopathy. Amplification targeted TCR beta CDR3 regions from RNA transcripts. The HTBI primer set was used in a first-round RT-PCR of the TCR CDR3. Using its own MiXCR run on the multiplex PCR reads, TCRdb lists one record per CDR3 protein. The sample holds about 600,000 distinct CDR3 sequences; more than 15% are singletons and the top ten take around 3.3%. This clonotype appeared many times. The CDR3 runs to 17 residues. The germline V gene has CDR1 DFQATT and CDR2 SNEGSKA (reference sequence). The germline V and J ends were trimmed by 1 base and 0 bases, with 17 bases remaining between them.

This TCR came from a woman in her thirties or forties with Graves' ophthalmopathy. V is TRBV20-1 and J is TRBJ2-3; no definite D call. The specimen was blood. CDR3 in amino acids: CSARGTVRAPSTDTQYF. In DNA form, the CDR3 reads TGCAGTGCTAGAGGGACCGTTAGGGCGCCCAGCACAGATACGCAGTATTTT.